At least ten counts were recorded for the clone carrying this T cell receptor beta chain. Its antigen is undetermined. TCRdb re-analysed the 5' RACE reads in MiXCR, keeping a single row per CDR3 protein. The top ten hold more than 7% of the sample, which has about 15,000 distinct CDR3 sequences, less than 9.5% seen once. The CDR3 is made up of 14 amino acids. V was pared by 4 bases and J by 1 base, with 5 bases of the junction left unmatched. The germline CDR1 and CDR2 sequences are DFQATT and SNEGSKA (reference sequence). The source of the sample is a study of spatial heterogeneity in lung cancer. As to time point: sample taken at primary tumor resection. Study outcomes and limitations: In tumors, expanded intratumoral alpha and beta TCR counts tracked mutation counts.

The material was lung tumor tissue, obtained at surgery. The receptor's source is a male donor with early-stage non-small cell lung cancer. This chain uses TRBV20-1 with TRBJ2-5, with 8 bases matching TRBD2. CDR3 sequence (DNA): TGCAGTGCTATAATTAGCGGGGTCCAAGAGACCCAGTACTTC. It is translated as CSAIISGVQETQYF.